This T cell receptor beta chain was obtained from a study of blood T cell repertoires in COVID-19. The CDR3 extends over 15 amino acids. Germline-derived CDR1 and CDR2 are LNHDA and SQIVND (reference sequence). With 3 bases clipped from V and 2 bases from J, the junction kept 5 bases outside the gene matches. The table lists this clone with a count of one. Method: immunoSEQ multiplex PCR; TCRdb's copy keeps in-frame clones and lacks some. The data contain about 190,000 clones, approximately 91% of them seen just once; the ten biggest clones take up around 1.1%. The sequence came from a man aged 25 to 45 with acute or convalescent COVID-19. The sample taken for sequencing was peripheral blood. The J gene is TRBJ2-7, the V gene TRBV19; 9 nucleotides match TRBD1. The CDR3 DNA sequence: TGTGCCAGTAGTATGGGACAGGGACGAGCCTACGAGCAGTACTTC. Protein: CASSMGQGRAYEQYF.